This passage covers 24 T cell receptor beta chains from one sample sequenced in a study of CD8 T cells in ankylosing spondylitis. MiXCR, run by TCRdb on the 5' RACE reads, gives a single entry per CDR3 protein. The profile shows about 130,000 distinct CDR3 sequences, roughly an eighth of them singletons. Sequenced material: blood, either unsorted or a sorted T cell fraction (not recorded which). All receptors come from a female donor with ankylosing spondylitis or in good health (not recorded which).

This clonotype was seen more than once but under ten times. The chain couples TRBV12-3 or TRBV12-4 to TRBJ2-1, with a possible D match to TRBD2 (5 bases). Deletions cut 8 bases from V and 5 bases from J, with 19 bases between. There are 15 residues in the CDR3. DNA of the CDR3: TGTGCCAGCCTAAACCGGGTGGCGGGTGACAATGAGCAGTTCTTC. Its translation is CASLNRVAGDNEQFF.

The chain combines TRBV15 with TRBJ2-7, with D hard to call. V was shortened by 4 bases and J by 7 bases, with 14 bases between the two germline ends. The CDR3 runs 13 residues. CDR1 is LNHNV and CDR2 is YYDKDF in the germline V gene (reference sequence). The CDR3 loop is CATSMGSSREQYF. The CDR3 DNA follows: TGTGCCACCAGCATGGGAAGTTCCCGGGAGCAGTACTTC.

This clonotype was seen at least ten times. The chain has TRBV29-1 and TRBJ1-2, with unresolved D. The CDR3 is 12 residues long. V was clipped by 2 bases and J by 4 bases, with 8 bases between them. In germline, CDR1 is SQVTM, CDR2 ANQGSEA. CDR3 DNA sequence: TGCAGCGTTGAAAGCCAGGCCTATGGCTACACCTTC. This gives the protein CSVESQAYGYTF.

This clonotype appeared a few times. V usage is TRBV9 and J usage is TRBJ2-1; a weak D match, TRBD2 (6 bases). The V end was cut by 6 bases, the J end by 5 bases, with 15 bases between. There are 14 residues in the CDR3. Germline CDR1 is SGDLS and CDR2 is YYNGEE. CDR3 bases: TGTGCCAGCAACAGGAGGGAGTCCCACAATGAGCAGTTCTTC. It encodes CASNRRESHNEQFF.

This clonotype was counted many times. This rearrangement joins TRBV5-1 to TRBJ1-2, with TRBD1 identical over 10 bases. The J segment lost 8 bases and the V segment lost 5 bases, leaving 6 bases of the junction unmatched. Germline V lookup: CDR1 SGHRS, CDR2 YFSETQ. This CDR3 has 13 residues. The CDR3 nucleotides read TGCGCCAGCAGTACCGGGACAGGGGACGGCTACACCTTC. Protein: CASSTGTGDGYTF.

In its sample, this clonotype was seen many times. This rearrangement joins TRBV7-3 to TRBJ2-1, with 8 nucleotides matching TRBD2. This CDR3 spans 16 amino acids. The V segment lost 5 bases and the J segment 0 bases; nucleotides outside the gene matches: 6. In germline, CDR1 is SGHTA, CDR2 FQGTGA. CDR3 loop: CASSPSGPSSYNEQFF. The CDR3 region has the DNA TGTGCCAGCAGCCCTAGCGGGCCAAGCTCCTACAATGAGCAGTTCTTC.

The rearrangement links TRBV3-1 to TRBJ1-6; possibly TRBD1 for D (6 bases). The CDR3 consists of 15 residues. Trimming took 3 bases from V and 4 from J, leaving 10 bases between them. Germline-derived CDR1 and CDR2 are LGHDT and YNNKEL (reference sequence). The chain's CDR3 is CASSQGQGYNSPLHF. CDR3 coding DNA: TGTGCCAGCAGCCAGGGACAAGGATATAATTCACCCCTCCACTTT.

The chain has TRBV3-1 and TRBJ2-1; maybe TRBD2 (5 bases). CDR3 size: 16 residues. Germline CDR1 is LGHDT and CDR2 is YNNKEL (reference sequence). Trimming took 4 bases from V and 9 from J, leaving 22 bases between them. The CDR3 reads CASSLSDEGFLGEQFF. CDR3 nucleotide sequence: TGTGCCAGCAGCCTAAGTGATGAGGGTTTTCTTGGTGAGCAGTTCTTC.

There are many counts of this clonotype. The chain couples TRBV5-1 to TRBJ2-2, with TRBD1 as a possible D gene (5 bases). Germline-derived CDR1 and CDR2 are SGHRS and YFSETQ. Trimming took off 2 bases at V and 4 bases at J, with 15 bases between the two ends. The CDR3 loop spans 16 amino acids. For the CDR3, the DNA is TGCGCCAGCAGCTTAGGGCCAAGGGGTCCCACCGGGGAGCTGTTTTTT. This codes for CASSLGPRGPTGELFF.

For this clonotype: A much bigger clone sits one base away, suggesting this may be a read error. The J gene is TRBJ2-3, the V gene TRBV5-1; 7 nucleotides match TRBD1. CDR3 size: 14 residues. Germline V lookup: CDR1 SGHRS, CDR2 YFSETQ. In DNA form, the CDR3 reads TGCGCCAGCAGCTTGGACAGGGGCACAGATCCGCAGTATTTT. Translating gives CASSLDRGTDPQYF.

This clonotype was counted a few times. The gene calls are TRBV2 and TRBJ2-3, with D unclear. Germline V gene data show CDR1 as SNHLY and CDR2 as FYNNEI. V was cut by 2 bases and J by 2 bases, with 8 bases left in between. The CDR3 consists of 14 residues. CDR3 bases: TGTGCCAGCAGTGAATTGAGATTCACAGATACGCAGTATTTT. Protein product: CASSELRFTDTQYF.

The J gene is TRBJ2-1, the V gene TRBV19, with 11 bases that match TRBD2. Germline V lookup: CDR1 LNHDA, CDR2 SQIVND (reference sequence). The CDR3 runs 15 residues. J was trimmed by 7 bases and V by 5 bases; bases with no gene match: 7. The CDR3 loop reads CASSGLAGGQNEQFF. CDR3 nucleotides: TGTGCCAGTAGTGGATTAGCGGGAGGGCAAAATGAGCAGTTCTTC.

The chain has TRBV29-1 and TRBJ2-5; the D gene is possibly TRBD1 (6 bases). V gave up 7 bases and J gave up 5 bases, with 17 bases separating them. This CDR3 spans 13 amino acids. CDR1 SQVTM and CDR2 ANQGSEA come from the germline V gene. The CDR3 bases are TGCAGCGCGGAAGGACAGAGACAGGAGACCCAGTACTTC. It codes for CSAEGQRQETQYF.

The chain couples TRBV3-1 to TRBJ2-7; no clear D gene. The CDR3 is made up of 11 amino acids. Trimming removed 1 base from V and 5 bases from J, with 3 bases in between. The V gene's germline CDR1 is LGHDT and CDR2 YNNKEL (reference sequence). Here the CDR3 DNA reads TGTGCCAGCAGCCAAGCCCACGAGCAGTACTTC. It is translated as CASSQAHEQYF.

The rearrangement joins TRBV20-1 to TRBJ1-1; D is possibly TRBD1 (5 bases). The CDR3 is made up of 16 amino acids. The germline CDR1 and CDR2 sequences are DFQATT and SNEGSKA (reference sequence). Trimming removed 0 bases from V and 0 bases from J, with 14 bases in between. CDR3 DNA: TGCAGTGCTAGAGATCCCACGTTACAGGTGAACACTGAAGCTTTCTTT. This sequence encodes CSARDPTLQVNTEAFF.

This clonotype was recorded at least ten times. The J gene is TRBJ2-3, the V gene TRBV27; a weak D match, TRBD2 (7 bases). This CDR3 contains 17 residues. Trimming removed 2 bases at V and 9 bases at J, with 24 bases between. In germline, CDR1 is MNHEY, CDR2 SMNVEV (reference sequence). This chain's CDR3 is CASSLEGGSGPSGTQYF. As DNA, the CDR3 is TGTGCCAGCAGTTTAGAGGGGGGTAGCGGGCCTTCAGGGACGCAGTATTTT.

This clonotype was counted at least ten times. V gene TRBV13 combines with J gene TRBJ2-2; D not certain. This CDR3 is 14 amino acids long. The V end was cut by 6 bases, the J end by 4 bases, with 12 bases between. From germline, CDR1 is PRHDT and CDR2 FYEKMQ (reference sequence). CDR3 DNA: TGTGCCAGCAGACCCTACGTCGCCACCGGGGAGCTGTTTTTT. Translating gives CASRPYVATGELFF.

This clonotype has more than one count but fewer than ten. This sequence joins TRBV6-4 and TRBJ2-1; D remains ambiguous. Trimming removed 2 bases at V and 7 bases at J, with 15 bases between. Germline V lookup: CDR1 MRHNA, CDR2 SNTAGT. The CDR3 length is 15 residues. Here the CDR3 reads CASSDPGSKGNEQFF. The DNA for the CDR3 is TGTGCCAGCAGTGACCCCGGGTCCAAGGGAAATGAGCAGTTCTTC.

This sequence joins TRBV12-3 or TRBV12-4 and TRBJ1-1; no definite D call. This CDR3 has 14 amino acids. V lost 6 bases and J 0 bases, leaving 11 bases between the germline ends. The CDR3 DNA reads as TGTGCCAGCAGGGGTGACATCTTGAACACTGAAGCTTTCTTT. Translated: CASRGDILNTEAFF.

There are a few counts of this clonotype. V gene TRBV5-1 combines with J gene TRBJ2-1; TRBD2 aligns across 11 bases. The CDR3 consists of 15 residues. Germline V gives CDR1 SGHRS, CDR2 YFSETQ. The junction had 11 bases not matched to a gene; V was cut back by 5 bases and J by 10 bases. The CDR3 DNA follows: TGCGCCAGCAGTTCCGGGACTAGCGGTTGGTCGGAGCAGTTCTTC. Translation: CASSSGTSGWSEQFF.

This clonotype was seen at least ten times. The chain is built from TRBV12-3 or TRBV12-4 and TRBJ2-1, with a tentative D call TRBD1 (6 bases). V shed 6 bases and J shed 13 bases, with 16 bases lying between them. The CDR3 runs to 12 residues. CDR3 DNA: TGTGCCAGCAGACAGACCGGGACACGTCAGTTCTTC. Translation gives CASRQTGTRQFF.

This sequence joins TRBV12-3 or TRBV12-4 and TRBJ2-5; D gene uncertain. V gave up 7 bases and J gave up 5 bases, with 8 bases separating them. The CDR3 is made up of 11 amino acids. CDR3 sequence: CASTSGETQYF. The CDR3, as DNA: TGTGCCAGCACCTCTGGGGAGACCCAGTACTTC.

This clonotype occurred many times. The J gene is TRBJ2-5, the V gene TRBV24-1; 7 bases are shared with TRBD1. Trimming took 7 bases from V and 3 from J; bases not matched to a gene: 4. Germline loops: CDR1 KGHDR, CDR2 SFDVKD. The CDR3 contains 13 residues. The CDR3: CATSATGKETQYF. In DNA, the CDR3 is TGTGCCACCAGCGCGACAGGGAAAGAGACCCAGTACTTC.

V is TRBV7-2 and J is TRBJ2-5; 9 nucleotides match TRBD2. Trimming removed 5 bases from V and 4 bases from J; junction bases left unmatched: 8. The CDR3 length is 15 residues. CDR1 and CDR2 (germline): SGHTA, FQGNSA. The CDR3 here is CASSPRRGGRETQYF. CDR3 nucleotide sequence: TGTGCCAGCAGCCCACGGCGGGGGGGCCGAGAGACCCAGTACTTC. Drawing the rest from reference TRBV7-2 and TRBJ2-5, the complete variable domain is GAGVSQSPSNKVTEKGKDVELRCDPISGHTALYWYRQSLGQGLEFLIYFQGNSAPDKSGLPSDRFSAERTGGSVSTLTIQRTQQEDSAVYLCASSPRRGGRETQYFGPGTRLLVL.